This T cell receptor beta chain was documented in a study of blood T cell repertoires in COVID-19. The CDR3 consists of 15 residues. V lost 2 bases and J 0 bases, leaving 9 bases between the germline ends. Germline V CDR1 and CDR2: SGDLS, YYNGEE. As originally analysed: How many nucleated cells were present was estimated from reference gene primer amplification. TCRdb keeps only in-frame clones here, not all; method: immunoSEQ multiplex PCR. That table is the source of V, J and clone size, and D and trimming were worked out from the DNA. The sample yields about 39,000 clones, more than 70% seen once. The sequence was collected from a man in his sixties with acute or convalescent COVID-19. This chain connects TRBV9 to TRBJ1-3; unclear D gene. Material: peripheral blood. The CDR3 sequence is CASSVGYPSGNTIYF. The DNA for the CDR3 is TGTGCCAGCAGCGTGGGCTATCCCTCTGGAAACACCATATATTTT.